The 26 T cell receptor beta chains given below trace back to one sample, sequenced in a study of T cells in Graves' hyperthyroidism and ophthalmopathy. Amplification yielded TCR beta CDR3 regions, with RNA transcripts as the source. Researchers ran a first-round RT-PCR on the TCR CDR3 using the HTBI primer set. TCRdb reanalysed the multiplex PCR reads using MiXCR and keeps one entry per CDR3 protein. The sample contains about 300,000 distinct CDR3 sequences, more than 10% of which appear only once. Sequenced input: blood. These receptors all stem from a woman in her thirties with Graves' hyperthyroidism that later progressed to Graves' ophthalmopathy.

V gene TRBV27 combines with J gene TRBJ1-1, with D possibly TRBD1 on 6 matching bases. With 6 bases removed from V and 0 bases from J, the gap between germline ends came to 14 bases. Germline V CDR1 and CDR2: MNHEY, SMNVEV (reference sequence). This CDR3 is 15 amino acids long. Written as DNA, the CDR3 is TGTGCCAGCAGGGGAGGACAGCGCCTGAACACTGAAGCTTTCTTT. It encodes CASRGGQRLNTEAFF.

The chain uses TRBV15 and TRBJ1-1, with D unresolved. Germline V gene sequence: CDR1 LNHNV, CDR2 YYDKDF (reference sequence). The CDR3 has 14 amino acids. Trimming cost V 0 bases and J 0 bases, with 5 bases left between them. The CDR3: CATSRDPVNTEAFF. As DNA, the CDR3 is TGTGCCACCAGCAGAGATCCGGTGAACACTGAAGCTTTCTTT.

This clonotype was found many times. This chain's CDR3 is CASSIRGSDEQFF. The DNA for the CDR3 is TGTGCCAGCAGCATTCGGGGTTCCGATGAGCAGTTCTTC. V is TRBV11-3 and J is TRBJ2-1; possibly TRBD2 for D (5 bases). This CDR3 contains 13 residues. Germline V gene sequence: CDR1 SGHNT, CDR2 YENEEA. V lost 5 bases and J 8 bases, leaving 13 bases between the germline ends.

Ten or more counts support this clonotype. The chain couples TRBV27 to TRBJ1-1; the D is unclear. The CDR3 is 14 residues long. The V end was cut by 5 bases, the J end by 1 base, with 11 bases between. CDR1 MNHEY and CDR2 SMNVEV come from the germline V gene (reference sequence). The CDR3 DNA reads TGTGCCAGCAGTCCCCCAGGAGCGAACACTGAAGCTTTCTTT. Its translation: CASSPPGANTEAFF.

In its sample, this clonotype was seen many times. This chain uses TRBV3-1 with TRBJ1-3; the match to TRBD1 covers 8 bases. Germline loops: CDR1 LGHDT, CDR2 YNNKEL (reference sequence). The CDR3 loop spans 17 amino acids. V shed 5 bases and J 0 bases; nucleotides not matched to a gene: 9. The CDR3: CASSRGGQGASGNTIYF. The CDR3 DNA reads TGTGCCAGCAGCAGGGGTGGACAGGGTGCCTCTGGAAACACCATATATTTT. The full variable domain, rest sourced from reference TRBV3-1 and TRBJ1-3, is DTAVSQTPKYLVTQMGNDKSIKCEQNLGHDTMYWYKQDSKKFLKIMFSYNNKELIINETVPNRFSPKSPDKAHLNLHINSLELGDSAVYFCASSRGGQGASGNTIYFGEGSWLTVV.

This clonotype was seen many times. The V gene is TRBV28, the J gene TRBJ2-5; a possible D gene is TRBD2 (6 bases). Trimming shortened V by 6 bases and J by 0 bases, and 14 bases separated the two germline ends. CDR1 and CDR2 (germline): MDHEN, SYDVKM. The CDR3 extends over 15 amino acids. CDR3 nucleotide sequence: TGTGCCAGCAGGCGGGGACGGGTGTACCAAGAGACCCAGTACTTC. Translated: CASRRGRVYQETQYF.

As to this clonotype: This could be a read error, since a much larger clone is one nucleotide away. CDR3 sequence: CTTRGQGLYEQYF. DNA of the CDR3: TGTACCACCCGTGGGCAGGGGCTCTACGAGCAGTACTTC. This chain connects TRBV27 to TRBJ2-7; possible D gene TRBD1, 6 bases. Germline CDR1 and CDR2: MNHEY and SMNVEV (reference sequence). CDR3 length: 13 amino acids.

This clonotype was found many times. The chain combines TRBV27 with TRBJ1-2, with 8 bases that match TRBD1. Germline loops: CDR1 MNHEY, CDR2 SMNVEV (reference sequence). The J segment lost 7 bases and the V segment lost 6 bases, leaving 13 bases of the junction unmatched. The CDR3 runs 15 residues. The CDR3 nucleotides read TGTGCCAGCAGGCCGGGCGGGACAGGTTGGTCTGGCTACACCTTC. Amino acids: CASRPGGTGWSGYTF.

This clonotype was seen repeatedly, ten times or more. The J gene is TRBJ2-1, the V gene TRBV3-1; 7 nucleotides align to TRBD2. V lost 4 bases and J lost 7; bases outside the gene matches: 1. Germline V gives CDR1 LGHDT, CDR2 YNNKEL (reference sequence). CDR3 size: 12 residues. The CDR3 DNA is TGTGCCAGCAGCCGGACTAGGAATGAGCAGTTCTTC. This sequence encodes CASSRTRNEQFF.

This clonotype was seen many times. This chain connects TRBV30 to TRBJ1-2, with D possibly TRBD1 on 5 matching bases. CDR1 is GTSNPN, CDR2 SVGIG, per germline (reference sequence). CDR3 length equals 11 residues. V lost 0 bases and J lost 8, with 7 bases in between. CDR3 residues: CAWSVQGGYTF. CDR3 in DNA: TGTGCCTGGAGTGTTCAGGGAGGCTACACCTTC.

Many counts were recorded for this clonotype. The V gene is TRBV28, the J gene TRBJ1-2; no clear D. V shed 2 bases and J shed 0 bases, with 10 bases lying between them. From germline, CDR1 is MDHEN and CDR2 SYDVKM. The CDR3 totals 15 residues. The DNA of the CDR3 is TGTGCCAGCAGTTTAGACGACACAACTAACTATGGCTACACCTTC. Translated, it gives CASSLDDTTNYGYTF.

This clonotype has ten or more counts. V is TRBV7-9 and J is TRBJ2-1; weak D call: TRBD2 (6 bases). CDR3 length equals 16 residues. V gave up 6 bases and J gave up 5 bases, with 20 bases separating them. Germline V gene data show CDR1 as SEHNR and CDR2 as FQNEAQ (reference sequence). CDR3 amino acids: CASSPTLAPTHNEQFF. DNA for the CDR3: TGTGCCAGCAGTCCAACCCTAGCGCCGACCCACAATGAGCAGTTCTTC.

This clonotype was detected many times. The chain recombines TRBV10-3 with TRBJ2-1, with TRBD2 matching 10 bases. The CDR3 loop spans 14 amino acids. The V segment lost 11 bases and the J segment 4 bases; nucleotides outside the gene matches: 8. CDR1 and CDR2 from the germline V gene are ENHRY and SYGVKD. CDR3 sequence: CASTGTSAYNEQFF. Here the CDR3 DNA reads TGTGCCTCGACCGGGACTAGCGCGTACAATGAGCAGTTCTTC.

This clonotype was observed many times. The chain has TRBV3-1 and TRBJ2-7, with D possibly TRBD2 on 6 matching bases. The CDR3 is made up of 16 amino acids. V was shortened by 0 bases and J by 2 bases, with 14 bases between the two germline ends. CDR1 and CDR2 from the germline V gene are LGHDT and YNNKEL (reference sequence). The CDR3 here is CASSQEKWGLTYEQYF. The CDR3 DNA is TGTGCCAGCAGCCAAGAAAAGTGGGGACTTACCTACGAGCAGTACTTC.

Ten or more counts support this clonotype. V is TRBV20-1 and J is TRBJ2-7; 9 nucleotides match TRBD1. The V gene's germline CDR1 is DFQATT and CDR2 SNEGSKA (reference sequence). The CDR3 covers 15 residues. Trimming removed 4 bases from V and 3 bases from J; junction bases left unmatched: 10. DNA of the CDR3: TGCAGTGCTACTCCTCCGGGACAGGGACACTACGAGCAGTACTTC. Protein product: CSATPPGQGHYEQYF.

This clonotype has a handful of counts. A read error is possible here, since a much larger clone lies one base away. The CDR3 reads CASSLPTGGTQETQYF. The CDR3 nucleotides read TGTGCCAGCAGCTTACCCACTGGCGGGACCCAAGAGACCCAGTACTTC. The chain has TRBV11-2 and TRBJ2-5, with D perhaps TRBD2 (6 bases). V dropped 2 bases and J dropped 1 base, with 14 bases sitting between them. Germline V gene lookup returns CDR1 SGHAT and CDR2 FQNNGV. The CDR3 consists of 16 residues.

CDR3 coding DNA: TGTGCCAGTAGTCCTTCCGGGACCCGGGGTCAGCCCCAGCATTTT. This sequence encodes CASSPSGTRGQPQHF. This chain joins TRBV19 and TRBJ1-5; tentatively, D is TRBD1 (5 bases). The CDR3 sequence is 15 residues long. CDR1 LNHDA and CDR2 SQIVND come from the germline V gene (reference sequence). V was clipped by 5 bases and J by 6 bases, with 17 bases between them.

Many counts were recorded for this clonotype. This chain links TRBV6-6 with TRBJ1-5, with a possible D match to TRBD1 (5 bases). This CDR3 spans 15 amino acids. Trimming left V 0 bases short and J 3 bases short, with 9 bases between. Per the germline V gene, CDR1 is MNHNY and CDR2 is SVGAGI (reference sequence). The CDR3 region has the DNA TGTGCCAGCAGTTACTCCCAAGGGGTCAATCAGCCCCAGCATTTT. This gives the protein CASSYSQGVNQPQHF.

This clonotype was recorded many times. The CDR3 sequence is CASTPGGLSYNEQFF. In DNA form, the CDR3 reads TGTGCCAGCACCCCAGGGGGACTATCCTACAATGAGCAGTTCTTC. This chain uses TRBV11-2 with TRBJ2-1, with D tentatively TRBD1 or TRBD2 (7 bases each). Per germline, CDR1 SGHAT and CDR2 FQNNGV. The CDR3 runs 15 residues. Trimming removed 7 bases at V and 1 base at J, with 14 bases between.

Many counts were recorded for this clonotype. The chain carries TRBV7-2 and TRBJ2-7; TRBD2 is a possible D gene (6 bases). Per germline, CDR1 SGHTA and CDR2 FQGNSA. The CDR3 spans 15 residues. V was shortened by 7 bases and J by 3 bases, with 19 bases between the two germline ends. The CDR3 protein is CASNQAAEGRYEQYF. In nucleotides, the CDR3 is TGTGCCAGCAACCAGGCGGCGGAGGGTCGCTACGAGCAGTACTTC.

This sequence joins TRBV20-1 and TRBJ2-7; D gene unclear. CDR1 DFQATT and CDR2 SNEGSKA come from the germline V gene (reference sequence). The CDR3 is 13 amino acids. V lost 1 base, J lost 0 bases, and 7 bases lay in between. CDR3 nucleotides: TGCAGTGCTAGAGGCCGGAGCTCCTACGAGCAGTACTTC. It specifies CSARGRSSYEQYF.

Many counts were recorded for this clonotype. The gene calls are TRBV7-9 and TRBJ1-1; D gene ambiguous. This CDR3 has 15 amino acids. In germline, CDR1 is SEHNR, CDR2 FQNEAQ (reference sequence). Between the trimmed V and J ends, which lost 1 base and 3 bases, there was a span of 12 bases. DNA for the CDR3: TGTGCCAGCAGCTTAGGACCCGAGTGGGACACTGAAGCTTTCTTT. Translation gives CASSLGPEWDTEAFF.

This clonotype was seen many times. The chain uses TRBV7-8 and TRBJ1-1; D not certain. The CDR3 has 17 residues. Germline V gene sequence: CDR1 SGHVS, CDR2 FQNEAQ. Trimming took 1 base from V and 2 from J, leaving 17 bases between them. The CDR3 is CASSLERFGRRNTEAFF. Written as DNA, the CDR3 is TGTGCCAGCAGCTTAGAAAGGTTTGGCAGGCGAAACACTGAAGCTTTCTTT.

The table lists this clonotype with many counts. The chain employs TRBV6-5 and TRBJ2-1, with 9 bases matching TRBD2. Germline V gene lookup returns CDR1 MNHEY and CDR2 SVGAGI. The junction had 9 bases not matched to a gene; V was cut back by 2 bases and J by 4 bases. This CDR3 region has 17 residues. For the CDR3, the DNA is TGTGCCAGCAGTTACGCGGCGGGAGGGCCAGGGTACAATGAGCAGTTCTTC. This translates into CASSYAAGGPGYNEQFF.

This clonotype was seen many times. CDR3 region: CASRATSRQQYF. CDR3 nucleotide sequence: TGTGCCAGCAGGGCGACTAGTCGTCAGCAGTACTTC. The chain has TRBV2 and TRBJ2-7, with a tentative D call TRBD2 (6 bases). Germline V lookup: CDR1 SNHLY, CDR2 FYNNEI. Trimming stripped 6 bases from V and 8 bases from J, with 14 bases between. This CDR3 has 12 amino acids.

This clonotype showed up just a few times. The rearrangement joins TRBV6-1 to TRBJ2-5; maybe TRBD1 (5 bases). Germline CDR1 is MNHNS and CDR2 is SASEGT. V shed 6 bases and J shed 5 bases, with 13 bases lying between them. The CDR3 has 13 amino acids. CDR3 loop: CASRLSGWETQYF. DNA for the CDR3: TGTGCCAGCAGATTATCAGGGTGGGAGACCCAGTACTTC.